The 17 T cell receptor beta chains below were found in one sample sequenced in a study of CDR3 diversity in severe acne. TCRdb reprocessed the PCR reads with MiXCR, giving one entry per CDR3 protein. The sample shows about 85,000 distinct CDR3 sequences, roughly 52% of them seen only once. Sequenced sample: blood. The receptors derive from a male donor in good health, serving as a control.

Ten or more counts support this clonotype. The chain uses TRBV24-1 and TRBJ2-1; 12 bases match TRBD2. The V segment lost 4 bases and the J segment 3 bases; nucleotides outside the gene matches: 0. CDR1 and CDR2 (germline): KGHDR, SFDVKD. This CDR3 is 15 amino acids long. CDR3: CATSEGLAGYNEQFF. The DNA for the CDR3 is TGTGCCACCAGTGAGGGACTAGCGGGCTACAATGAGCAGTTCTTC.

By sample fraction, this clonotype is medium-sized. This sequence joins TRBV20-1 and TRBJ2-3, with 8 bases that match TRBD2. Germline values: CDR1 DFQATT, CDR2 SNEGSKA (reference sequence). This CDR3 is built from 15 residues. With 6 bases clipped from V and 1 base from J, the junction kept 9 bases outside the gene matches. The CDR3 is CSATLRLARTDTQYF. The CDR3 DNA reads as TGCAGTGCCACCCTGAGACTAGCGCGCACAGATACGCAGTATTTT.

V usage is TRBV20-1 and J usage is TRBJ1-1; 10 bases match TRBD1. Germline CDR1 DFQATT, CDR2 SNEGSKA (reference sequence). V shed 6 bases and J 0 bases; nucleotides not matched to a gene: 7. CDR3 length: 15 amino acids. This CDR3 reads CSAYRDRGLNTEAFF. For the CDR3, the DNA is TGCAGTGCCTACCGGGACAGGGGCCTGAACACTGAAGCTTTCTTT.

The CDR3 protein is CASGSQGRTYGYTF. The CDR3 DNA reads as TGTGCCAGCGGCTCCCAGGGCAGGACCTATGGCTACACCTTC. The J gene is TRBJ1-2, the V gene TRBV28, with D tentatively TRBD1 (5 bases). This CDR3 has 14 amino acids. Germline CDR1 reads MDHEN; CDR2 reads SYDVKM. V lost 8 bases and J 4 bases, leaving 17 bases between the germline ends.

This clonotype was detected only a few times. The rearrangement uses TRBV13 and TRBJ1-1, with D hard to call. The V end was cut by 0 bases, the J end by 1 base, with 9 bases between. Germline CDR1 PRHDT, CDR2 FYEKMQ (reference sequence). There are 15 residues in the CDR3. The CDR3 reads CASSLGRQSNTEAFF. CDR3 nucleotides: TGTGCCAGCAGCTTAGGCAGGCAATCGAACACTGAAGCTTTCTTT.

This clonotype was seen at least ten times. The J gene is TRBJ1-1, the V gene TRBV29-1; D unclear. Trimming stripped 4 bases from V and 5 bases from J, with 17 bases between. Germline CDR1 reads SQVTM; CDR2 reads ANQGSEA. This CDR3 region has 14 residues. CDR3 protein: CSVASIGGRTEAFF. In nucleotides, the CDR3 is TGCAGCGTTGCCTCTATCGGAGGGAGGACTGAAGCTTTCTTT.

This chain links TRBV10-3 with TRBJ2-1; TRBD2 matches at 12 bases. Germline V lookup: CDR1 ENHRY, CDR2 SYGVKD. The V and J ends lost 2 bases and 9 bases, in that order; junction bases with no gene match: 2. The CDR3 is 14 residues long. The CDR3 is CAISEASGRGEQFF. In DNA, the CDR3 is TGTGCCATCAGTGAGGCTAGCGGGAGGGGTGAGCAGTTCTTC.

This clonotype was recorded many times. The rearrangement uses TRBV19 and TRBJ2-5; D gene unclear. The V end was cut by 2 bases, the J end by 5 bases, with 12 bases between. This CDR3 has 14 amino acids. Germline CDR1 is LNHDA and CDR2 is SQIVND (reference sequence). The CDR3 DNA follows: TGTGCCAGTAGTATAAGATCCGGGCGGGAGACCCAGTACTTC. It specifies CASSIRSGRETQYF. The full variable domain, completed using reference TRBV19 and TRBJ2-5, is DGGITQSPKYLFRKEGQNVTLSCEQNLNHDAMYWYRQDPGQGLRLIYYSQIVNDFQKGDIAEGYSVSREKKESFPLTVTSAQKNPTAFYLCASSIRSGRETQYFGPGTRLLVL.

The CDR3 DNA reads TGCAGTGCTGGTACAGGGATACCGGAGGCCTATGGCTACACCTTC. Encoded protein: CSAGTGIPEAYGYTF. The chain recombines TRBV20-1 with TRBJ1-2, with D possibly being TRBD1 (6 bases). Germline CDR1 and CDR2: DFQATT and SNEGSKA (reference sequence). CDR3 size: 15 residues. Trimming cost V 5 bases and J 4 bases, with 20 bases left between them.

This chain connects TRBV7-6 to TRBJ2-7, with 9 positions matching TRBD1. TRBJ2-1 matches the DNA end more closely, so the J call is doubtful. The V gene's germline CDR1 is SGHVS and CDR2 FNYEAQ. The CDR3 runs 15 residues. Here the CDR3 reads CASSEPGQGSYEQFF. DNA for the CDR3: TGTGCCAGCAGTGAACCGGGACAGGGTTCCTATGAGCAGTTCTTC.

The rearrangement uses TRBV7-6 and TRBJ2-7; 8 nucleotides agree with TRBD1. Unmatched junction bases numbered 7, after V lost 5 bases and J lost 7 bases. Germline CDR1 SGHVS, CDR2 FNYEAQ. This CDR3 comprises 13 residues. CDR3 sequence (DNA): TGTGCCAGCAGCCTCCGGACAGGGATGGAGCAGTACTTC. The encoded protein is CASSLRTGMEQYF.

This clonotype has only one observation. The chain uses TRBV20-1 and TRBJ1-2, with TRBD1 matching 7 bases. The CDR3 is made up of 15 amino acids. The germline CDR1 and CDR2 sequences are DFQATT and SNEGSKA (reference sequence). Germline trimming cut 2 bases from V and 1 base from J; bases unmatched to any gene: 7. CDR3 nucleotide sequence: TGCAGTGCTAGATTTCGGACAGGTGATAACTATGGCTACACCTTC. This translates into CSARFRTGDNYGYTF.

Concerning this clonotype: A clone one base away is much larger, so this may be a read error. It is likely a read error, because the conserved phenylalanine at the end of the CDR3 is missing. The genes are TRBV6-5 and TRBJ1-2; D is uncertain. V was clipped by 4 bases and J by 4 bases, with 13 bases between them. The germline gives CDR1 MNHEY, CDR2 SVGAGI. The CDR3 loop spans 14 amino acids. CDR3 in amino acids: CASSSTLRGYGYTL. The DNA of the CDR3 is TGTGCCAGCAGTTCCACCCTCCGTGGCTATGGCTACACCCTC.

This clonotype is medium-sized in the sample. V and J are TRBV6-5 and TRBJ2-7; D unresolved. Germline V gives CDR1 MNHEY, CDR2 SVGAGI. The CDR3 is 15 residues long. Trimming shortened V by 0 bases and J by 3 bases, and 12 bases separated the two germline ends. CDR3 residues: CASSYSLSGDYEQYF. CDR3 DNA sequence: TGTGCCAGCAGTTACTCCCTCTCTGGGGACTACGAGCAGTACTTC.

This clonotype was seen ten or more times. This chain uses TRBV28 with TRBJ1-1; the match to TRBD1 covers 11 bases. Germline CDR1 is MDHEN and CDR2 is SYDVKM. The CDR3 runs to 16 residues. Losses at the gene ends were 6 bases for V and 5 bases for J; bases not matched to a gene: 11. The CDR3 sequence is CASRNGQGAWGTEAFF. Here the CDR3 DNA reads TGTGCCAGCAGAAATGGACAGGGGGCATGGGGAACTGAAGCTTTCTTT.

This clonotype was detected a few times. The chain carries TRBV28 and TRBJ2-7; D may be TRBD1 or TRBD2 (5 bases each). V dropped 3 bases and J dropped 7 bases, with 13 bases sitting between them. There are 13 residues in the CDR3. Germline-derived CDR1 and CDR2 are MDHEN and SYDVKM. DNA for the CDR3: TGTGCCAGCAGTTTTCGGGGCTCTCGGGAGCAGTACTTC. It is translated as CASSFRGSREQYF.

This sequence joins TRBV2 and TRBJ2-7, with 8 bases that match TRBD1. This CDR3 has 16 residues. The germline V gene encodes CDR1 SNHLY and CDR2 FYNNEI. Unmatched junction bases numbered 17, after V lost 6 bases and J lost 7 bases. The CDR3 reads CASSLDPQGASGEQYF. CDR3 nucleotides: TGTGCCAGCAGCTTAGACCCCCAGGGGGCGTCGGGAGAGCAGTACTTC.